This entry concerns a single TCR beta chain. It was ten milliliters of peripheral blood that were drawn from each donor. The sample originates from a study of blood T cells in healthy people across ages. Study as a whole: Per two T cells, template switching captured roughly one barcoded beta molecule.

The J segment lost 2 bases and the V segment lost 2 bases, leaving 7 bases of the junction unmatched. The CDR3 runs to 16 residues. The V gene's germline CDR1 is SGHKS and CDR2 YYEKEE (reference sequence). A second roughly 6 to 11 cycle PCR used barcoded and J-beta primers. One entry per CDR3 protein, called by TCRdb with MiXCR from the 5' RACE reads. The table lists about 1 million distinct CDR3 sequences, less than 50% of them singletons, with about 19% in the top ten. The chain is built from TRBV5-5 and TRBJ2-3, with TRBD2 matching over 8 bases. The sample consisted of blood. This TCR derives from a woman in her sixties or seventies in good health. The CDR3 coding sequence is TGTGCCAGCAGCTTTGTTGGTAGCGGGAACACAGATACGCAGTATTTT. It is translated as CASSFVGSGNTDTQYF.